This record covers a single T cell receptor (beta chain). This sample was taken from a study of blood T cell repertoires in COVID-19. Turning to the study itself: Donors in the United States, Italy and Spain gave samples during acute or convalescent COVID-19.

The assay was immunoSEQ multiplex PCR, and TCRdb's table has in-frame clones only and misses some. The sample holds about 200,000 clones, approximately 83% seen once. J lost 8 bases, V lost 4 bases, and 10 bases had no gene match. Germline V lookup: CDR1 KGHSH, CDR2 LQKENI. The CDR3 has 15 residues. Sequencing input: PBMCs or T cells enriched from blood (not recorded which). The TCR sequence derives from a woman between 40 and 55 years old with acute COVID-19. The chain joins TRBV18 to TRBJ1-3; 8 bases align to TRBD1. CDR3 DNA sequence: TGTGCCAGCTCACAAAGCCTCAGGGGGCAGGACACCATATATTTT. Protein sequence: CASSQSLRGQDTIYF.